A selection of T cell receptor beta chains follows, all from one sample in a study of T cells in Graves' hyperthyroidism and ophthalmopathy. TCRdb processed the multiplex PCR reads anew with MiXCR; each CDR3 protein has one entry. The table lists some 600,000 distinct CDR3 sequences, just over 45% of them singletons. Sequencing was carried out using peripheral blood or thyroid tissue (not recorded which). Every receptor here comes from a woman younger than 35 with Graves' hyperthyroidism. Each CDR3 is given with its conserved first and last residue. D genes are given only for firm matches. Expanded clones get a size class; other rows say once, few or many, or leave the size out.

clone_size: many
d_call: .
cdr3_length: 13
j_call: TRBJ1-5
v_call: TRBV10-2
cdr3_nt: TGCGCCAGCAGTGAGTTGACGAATCAGCCCCAGCATTTT
cdr3_aa: CASSELTNQPQHF

clone_size: .
d_call: .
cdr3_length: 14
j_call: TRBJ1-1
v_call: TRBV20-1
cdr3_nt: TGCAGTGCTACCCCGCCGGCAAAGAACACTGAAGCTTTCTTT
cdr3_aa: CSATPPAKNTEAFF

clone_size: many
d_call: TRBD1
cdr3_length: 17
j_call: TRBJ2-7
v_call: TRBV15
cdr3_nt: TGTGCCACCAGCAGAGATCGGCCTTTACAGGGGGCCCACGAGCAGTACTTC
cdr3_aa: CATSRDRPLQGAHEQYF

clone_size: many
d_call: TRBD2
cdr3_length: 13
j_call: TRBJ2-5
v_call: TRBV29-1
cdr3_nt: TGCAGCGTCCTTCTAGCGGGACCTGAGACCCAGTACTTC
cdr3_aa: CSVLLAGPETQYF

clone_size: .
d_call: TRBD1
cdr3_length: 15
j_call: TRBJ2-5
v_call: TRBV29-1
cdr3_nt: TGCAGCGTTGAAGTGGTGGACAGGGCGAAAGAGACCCAGTACTTC
cdr3_aa: CSVEVVDRAKETQYF

clone_size: once
d_call: TRBD1
cdr3_length: 14
j_call: TRBJ1-6
v_call: TRBV2
cdr3_nt: TGTGCCAGCAGCATTAGGACAGGGGTTTCACCCCTCCACTTT
cdr3_aa: CASSIRTGVSPLHF

clone_size: .
d_call: .
cdr3_length: 13
j_call: TRBJ1-1
v_call: TRBV20-1
cdr3_nt: TGCAGTGCCACCGGGGCGGGGAACACTCAAGCTTTCTTT
cdr3_aa: CSATGAGNTQAFF

clone_size: many
d_call: .
cdr3_length: 14
j_call: TRBJ2-7
v_call: TRBV7-8
cdr3_nt: TGTGCCAGCAGCTTAGCGGGGCGACGGAACGAGCAGTACTTC
cdr3_aa: CASSLAGRRNEQYF

clone_size: .
d_call: TRBD1
cdr3_length: 15
j_call: TRBJ1-2
v_call: TRBV10-3
cdr3_nt: TGTGCCATCAGTGAGGGTTCAGGGGGGAACGATGGCTACACCTTC
cdr3_aa: CAISEGSGGNDGYTF

clone_size: few
d_call: .
cdr3_length: 15
j_call: TRBJ2-5
v_call: TRBV13
cdr3_nt: TGTGCCAGCAGTCCTCCCCGGGTAACGGGAGAGACCCAGTACTTC
cdr3_aa: CASSPPRVTGETQYF

clone_size: .
d_call: TRBD1
cdr3_length: 15
j_call: TRBJ2-7
v_call: TRBV7-6
cdr3_nt: TGTGCCAGCAGCTTGAATCCCACAGGGGCCAACGAGCAGTACTTC
cdr3_aa: CASSLNPTGANEQYF

clone_size: many
d_call: .
cdr3_length: 13
j_call: TRBJ1-1
v_call: TRBV24-1
cdr3_nt: TGTGCCACCACCCTGGGGGTGAACACTGAAGCTTTCTTT
cdr3_aa: CATTLGVNTEAFF

clone_size: .
d_call: .
cdr3_length: 13
j_call: TRBJ1-2
v_call: TRBV29-1
cdr3_nt: TGCAGCGTTGAAGGGGGGACCTCCTATGGCTACACCTTC
cdr3_aa: CSVEGGTSYGYTF

clone_size: .
d_call: TRBD2
cdr3_length: 13
j_call: TRBJ2-5
v_call: TRBV5-1
cdr3_nt: TGCGCCACCGGGACTAGCGGTTCGGAGACCCAGTACTTC
cdr3_aa: CATGTSGSETQYF

clone_size: .
d_call: TRBD1
cdr3_length: 15
j_call: TRBJ2-6
v_call: TRBV2
cdr3_nt: TGTGCCAGCACCCGGGACAGGGTTGGGGCCAACGTCCTGACTTTC
cdr3_aa: CASTRDRVGANVLTF

clone_size: .
d_call: TRBD2
cdr3_length: 16
j_call: TRBJ2-7
v_call: TRBV2
cdr3_nt: TGTGCCAGCAGCCAAGGAACTAGCGGGCCAGCCTACGAGCAGTACTTC
cdr3_aa: CASSQGTSGPAYEQYF

clone_size: .
d_call: TRBD2
cdr3_length: 14
j_call: TRBJ2-7
v_call: TRBV2
cdr3_nt: TGTGCCAGCAGGGGGCTAGCGGGAGTGGCCGAGCAGTACTTC
cdr3_aa: CASRGLAGVAEQYF

clone_size: .
d_call: .
cdr3_length: 15
j_call: TRBJ1-4
v_call: TRBV12-3/TRBV12-4
cdr3_nt: TGTGCCAGCAGTCCCCAGGACGGTGATAATGAAAAACTGTTTTTT
cdr3_aa: CASSPQDGDNEKLFF

clone_size: .
d_call: .
cdr3_length: 13
j_call: TRBJ1-2
v_call: TRBV10-2
cdr3_nt: TGCGCCAGCAGTGAGTTTAAGGGGCCTGGCTACACCTTC
cdr3_aa: CASSEFKGPGYTF

clone_size: many
d_call: .
cdr3_length: 13
j_call: TRBJ2-7
v_call: TRBV7-8
cdr3_nt: TGTGCCAGCAGCTTTGGTCGATCCTACGAGCAGTACTTC
cdr3_aa: CASSFGRSYEQYF

clone_size: .
d_call: TRBD1
cdr3_length: 15
j_call: TRBJ1-1
v_call: TRBV7-9
cdr3_nt: TGTGCCAGCAGCCATAGACAGGGGTCGAGCACTGAAGCTTTCTTT
cdr3_aa: CASSHRQGSSTEAFF

clone_size: few
d_call: TRBD1
cdr3_length: 17
j_call: TRBJ1-5
v_call: TRBV10-2
cdr3_nt: TGTGCCAGCAGTGCCGTCTGGACAGGGTCGAACAATCAGCCCCAGCATTTT
cdr3_aa: CASSAVWTGSNNQPQHF

clone_size: few
d_call: .
cdr3_length: 15
j_call: TRBJ2-2
v_call: TRBV7-2
cdr3_nt: TGTGCCAGCAGCTTAGAAGGGGAGGTCACCGGGGAGCTGTTTTTT
cdr3_aa: CASSLEGEVTGELFF

clone_size: .
d_call: .
cdr3_length: 15
j_call: TRBJ2-7
v_call: TRBV20-1
cdr3_nt: TGCAGTGCTAGAGATCGGACAGCGGCGTCCTACGAGCAGTACTTC
cdr3_aa: CSARDRTAASYEQYF

clone_size: .
d_call: .
cdr3_length: 15
j_call: TRBJ2-7
v_call: TRBV7-9
cdr3_nt: TGTGCCAGCAGCTTAGCGCCAGACAGGAGCCACGAGCAGTACTTC
cdr3_aa: CASSLAPDRSHEQYF

clone_size: many
d_call: TRBD1
cdr3_length: 17
j_call: TRBJ1-5
v_call: TRBV24-1
cdr3_nt: TGTGCCACCAGTGATCAAGGACAGGGCCTTAGCAATCAGCCCCAGCATTTT
cdr3_aa: CATSDQGQGLSNQPQHF

clone_size: .
d_call: .
cdr3_length: 17
j_call: TRBJ1-3
v_call: TRBV9
cdr3_nt: TGTGCCAGCAGCGCCATCCGGGAGGAGAGCTCTGGAAACACCATATATTTT
cdr3_aa: CASSAIREESSGNTIYF

clone_size: .
d_call: .
cdr3_length: 12
j_call: TRBJ1-1
v_call: TRBV10-3
cdr3_nt: TGTGCTAGAGGGGGTCGGGACACTGAAGCTTTCTTT
cdr3_aa: CARGGRDTEAFF

clone_size: many
d_call: TRBD2
cdr3_length: 17
j_call: TRBJ2-7
v_call: TRBV19
cdr3_nt: TGTGCCAGTAGTATAACGGGACTAGCGGGAGGTAGAGACGAGCAGTACTTC
cdr3_aa: CASSITGLAGGRDEQYF

clone_size: once
d_call: .
cdr3_length: 14
j_call: TRBJ1-6
v_call: TRBV6-1
cdr3_nt: TGTGCCAGCAGTGAAGTGGGATATAATTCACCCCTCCACTTT
cdr3_aa: CASSEVGYNSPLHF

clone_size: few
d_call: TRBD2
cdr3_length: 14
j_call: TRBJ2-7
v_call: TRBV6-4
cdr3_nt: TGTGCCAGCAGTGAAGCGGGAGGGGGCTACGAGCAGTACTTC
cdr3_aa: CASSEAGGGYEQYF

clone_size: .
d_call: .
cdr3_length: 15
j_call: TRBJ1-1
v_call: TRBV7-3
cdr3_nt: TGCGCCAGCAGCCAAGATCAGGGGATGAACACTGAAGCTTTCTTT
cdr3_aa: CASSQDQGMNTEAFF

clone_size: few
d_call: .
cdr3_length: 13
j_call: TRBJ2-7
v_call: TRBV19
cdr3_nt: TGTGCCAGTAGTATCTTGGGAGACTACGAGCAGTACTTC
cdr3_aa: CASSILGDYEQYF

clone_size: .
d_call: TRBD1
cdr3_length: 16
j_call: TRBJ1-6
v_call: TRBV10-3
cdr3_nt: TGTGCCAGCAGTTACTCGATCCGCGGTGGGGGGACAGCCCTCCACTTT
cdr3_aa: CASSYSIRGGGTALHF

clone_size: once
d_call: .
cdr3_length: 11
j_call: TRBJ2-7
v_call: TRBV20-1
cdr3_nt: TGCAGTGCTAGAGAAGGGAACGAGCAGTACTTC
cdr3_aa: CSAREGNEQYF

clone_size: .
d_call: .
cdr3_length: 12
j_call: TRBJ1-2
v_call: TRBV19
cdr3_nt: TGTGCCAGTACCCGGGACCACTATGGCTACACCTTC
cdr3_aa: CASTRDHYGYTF

clone_size: .
d_call: .
cdr3_length: 15
j_call: TRBJ1-2
v_call: TRBV20-1
cdr3_nt: TGCAGTGCTAGCCACGGTTGGGTGAGAGACTATGGCTACACCTTC
cdr3_aa: CSASHGWVRDYGYTF

clone_size: .
d_call: TRBD1
cdr3_length: 17
j_call: TRBJ1-1
v_call: TRBV2
cdr3_nt: TGTGCCAGCAGTTACTCGGACAGGGGGCTGGTAAGCACTGAAGCTTTCTTT
cdr3_aa: CASSYSDRGLVSTEAFF

clone_size: once
d_call: TRBD1
cdr3_length: 14
j_call: TRBJ1-2
v_call: TRBV25-1
cdr3_nt: TGTGCCAGCAGTAACCTAGACAGGGCGTATGGCTACACCTTC
cdr3_aa: CASSNLDRAYGYTF

clone_size: .
d_call: TRBD1
cdr3_length: 12
j_call: TRBJ1-2
v_call: TRBV29-1
cdr3_nt: TGCAGCGTCGTGACAGGGGTGTATGGCTACACCTTC
cdr3_aa: CSVVTGVYGYTF

clone_size: few
d_call: TRBD1
cdr3_length: 14
j_call: TRBJ1-6
v_call: TRBV5-1
cdr3_nt: TGCGCCAGCAGCTTGTACAGGGGGAATTCACCCCTCCACTTT
cdr3_aa: CASSLYRGNSPLHF

clone_size: few
d_call: .
cdr3_length: 14
j_call: TRBJ1-5
v_call: TRBV10-3
cdr3_nt: TGTGCCAGCAGCCACACGCCGGGGGATCAGCCCCAGCATTTT
cdr3_aa: CASSHTPGDQPQHF

clone_size: few
d_call: .
cdr3_length: 13
j_call: TRBJ2-7
v_call: TRBV7-9
cdr3_nt: TGTGCCAGCAGCTTAGAAGACAGCTACGAGCAGTACTTC
cdr3_aa: CASSLEDSYEQYF

clone_size: many
d_call: TRBD2
cdr3_length: 15
j_call: TRBJ2-5
v_call: TRBV7-9
cdr3_nt: TGTGCCAGCAGCTCCTCGACTAGCGGGAGAGAGACCCAGTACTTC
cdr3_aa: CASSSSTSGRETQYF

clone_size: few
d_call: .
cdr3_length: 15
j_call: TRBJ1-1
v_call: TRBV2
cdr3_nt: TGTGCCAGCAGTGAGACCAGAGGATTGAACACTGAAGCTTTCTTT
cdr3_aa: CASSETRGLNTEAFF

clone_size: few
d_call: .
cdr3_length: 12
j_call: TRBJ1-4
v_call: TRBV20-1
cdr3_nt: TGCAGTGCGGGGGCTAATAATGAAAAACTGTTTTTT
cdr3_aa: CSAGANNEKLFF

clone_size: .
d_call: .
cdr3_length: 14
j_call: TRBJ1-5
v_call: TRBV12-3/TRBV12-4
cdr3_nt: TGTGCCAGCAGTTTAGCGGTAGACCGTCAGCCCCAGCATTTT
cdr3_aa: CASSLAVDRQPQHF

clone_size: few
d_call: TRBD2
cdr3_length: 16
j_call: TRBJ2-5
v_call: TRBV7-8
cdr3_nt: TGTGCCAGCAGCTCCAGTTCGGGACTAGCGGGTGAGACCCAGTACTTC
cdr3_aa: CASSSSSGLAGETQYF

clone_size: few
d_call: TRBD1
cdr3_length: 16
j_call: TRBJ2-2
v_call: TRBV5-5
cdr3_nt: TGTGCCAGCAGATCCCATCTGACAGGGGGAGACGGGGAGCTGTTTTTT
cdr3_aa: CASRSHLTGGDGELFF

clone_size: .
d_call: .
cdr3_length: 13
j_call: TRBJ1-6
v_call: TRBV5-8
cdr3_nt: TGTGCCAGCAGGCGACAGGTTAATTCACCCCTCCACTTT
cdr3_aa: CASRRQVNSPLHF

clone_size: few
d_call: .
cdr3_length: 14
j_call: TRBJ1-1
v_call: TRBV20-1
cdr3_nt: TGCAGTGCTAGAGTGTCAGGGCCGGGCGCTGAAGCTTTCTTT
cdr3_aa: CSARVSGPGAEAFF

clone_size: .
d_call: .
cdr3_length: 13
j_call: TRBJ1-2
v_call: TRBV7-9
cdr3_nt: TGTGCCAGCGGCTTAGGCGGAAACTATGGCTACACCTTC
cdr3_aa: CASGLGGNYGYTF

clone_size: once
d_call: .
cdr3_length: 18
j_call: TRBJ1-4
v_call: TRBV10-3
cdr3_nt: TGTGCCATCAGTGACGCTAGCGGGAGAAGGTCCTACAATGAAAAACTGTTTTTT
cdr3_aa: CAISDASGRRSYNEKLFF